This TCR beta chain was documented in a study of CD8+ T cells in alopecia areata. V was pared by 8 bases and J by 5 bases, with 16 bases between. CDR3 length: 13 residues. Germline V gene sequence: CDR1 MNHEY, CDR2 SMNVEV (reference sequence). Extracted RNA was reverse transcribed into cDNA, the sequencing template. Using immunoSEQ multiplex PCR, the repertoire was profiled, and TCRdb retains in-frame clones only, with some absent. The sample gives 110,000 to 150,000 clones, about 51% of which show up once; about 1% is in the top ten. Sorting separated CD4+ and CD8+ T cells out of PBMCs. Sequencing used CD4+ T cells sorted from blood, obtained at week 0. The clonotype comes from a human donor with alopecia areata. The chain recombines TRBV27 with TRBJ2-7, with unresolved D. The CDR3 region is CASGGYNRDEQYF. The CDR3 DNA is TGTGCCAGCGGTGGATACAATCGGGACGAGCAGTACTTC.